These T cell receptor beta chains were read from a single sample in a study of shared clonotypes between healthy human individuals. TCRdb's copy holds only in-frame clones and misses some; the assay was immunoSEQ multiplex PCR. The sample has about 2.3 million clones, 85% to 95% seen once. The sequenced material came from naive CD4+ T cells from PBMCs. These receptor sequences come from a man between 18 and 35 years old in good health. Some clones in this sample may be carry-over from other donors' samples. CDR3s include the opening cysteine and the closing phenylalanine or tryptophan. Fields, in order: CDR3 protein, V gene.

CASSLWGSSYEQYF | TRBV28
CASSLSPFAGELDNEQFF | TRBV27
CASSSGDRTYEQYF | TRBV5-1
CASSPLPQETQYF | TRBV9
CATSRDRFHEQYF | TRBV15
CASRRTGAYEQYF | TRBV28
CASSPGDGNQPQHF | TRBV10-3
CAIRDNLVAEAFF | TRBV10-3
CASSQEGGAAVYQPQHF | TRBV4-3
CASSFFIGQRNQPQHF | TRBV28
CASSLRGSGANVLTF | TRBV5-5
CASSYVQGGYEQYF | TRBV6-6
CASSSIVGKKETQYF | TRBV11-1
CASRPYGGGYNEQFF | TRBV28
CASSLGTANYGYTF | TRBV5-1